This is a list of T cell receptor beta chains from one sample in a study of long-term antiretroviral therapy in people with HIV. The data were produced by immunoSEQ multiplex PCR, yet TCRdb's version contains in-frame clones alone and is incomplete. The repertoire consists of approximately 24,000 clones, with 95% occurring once and the leading ten covering less than 2.5%. Material: unsorted PBMCs, obtained less than 5 years after starting antiretroviral therapy. These receptor sequences come from a woman aged 45-65 years with HIV. CDR3s leave out the opening cysteine and the closing phenylalanine or tryptophan. The D gene is left open where the match is weak. The size of a clone is reported for some rows only, either as once, few or many, or as a class for expanded clones.

d_gene: .; v_gene: TRBV9; j_gene: TRBJ1-1; abundance: .; CDR3aa: ASSVAGPEAF
d_gene: .; v_gene: TRBV19; j_gene: TRBJ1-1; abundance: once; CDR3aa: ASEIGPPPRAF
d_gene: .; v_gene: TRBV18; j_gene: TRBJ2-7; abundance: .; CDR3aa: ASSPPSRSSYEQY
d_gene: .; v_gene: TRBV7-3; j_gene: TRBJ2-7; abundance: .; CDR3aa: ASSLTSGGSYEQY
d_gene: TRBD2; v_gene: TRBV4-2; j_gene: TRBJ2-1; abundance: .; CDR3aa: ASSPQTSGHNEQF
d_gene: .; v_gene: TRBV30; j_gene: TRBJ2-5; abundance: .; CDR3aa: AWSVVVRETQETQY
d_gene: .; v_gene: TRBV7-9; j_gene: TRBJ2-5; abundance: .; CDR3aa: ASSLTSNQETQY
d_gene: .; v_gene: TRBV5-4; j_gene: TRBJ2-1; abundance: .; CDR3aa: ASSEGTLSYNEQF
d_gene: .; v_gene: TRBV7-9; j_gene: TRBJ2-5; abundance: .; CDR3aa: ASSLLAYYQETQY
d_gene: .; v_gene: TRBV7-3; j_gene: TRBJ2-5; abundance: .; CDR3aa: ASSPGQLETQY
d_gene: .; v_gene: TRBV28; j_gene: TRBJ1-1; abundance: .; CDR3aa: ASSFSGPQGAF
d_gene: .; v_gene: TRBV6-6; j_gene: TRBJ2-5; abundance: .; CDR3aa: ASSFGTAEETQY
d_gene: .; v_gene: TRBV6-1; j_gene: TRBJ2-2; abundance: .; CDR3aa: ASSESWAGNTGELF
d_gene: .; v_gene: TRBV6-1; j_gene: TRBJ2-1; abundance: .; CDR3aa: ASGSGIYNEQF
d_gene: .; v_gene: TRBV7-2; j_gene: TRBJ2-5; abundance: .; CDR3aa: ASSLWRAQETQY
d_gene: TRBD2; v_gene: TRBV5-6; j_gene: TRBJ2-7; abundance: .; CDR3aa: ASSFWGGTYEQY
d_gene: .; v_gene: TRBV11-2; j_gene: TRBJ2-7; abundance: .; CDR3aa: ASSLGRAGLSYEQY
d_gene: .; v_gene: TRBV27; j_gene: TRBJ1-5; abundance: .; CDR3aa: ASSSITQNQPQH
d_gene: TRBD2; v_gene: TRBV2; j_gene: TRBJ2-5; abundance: .; CDR3aa: ASRTGTSGAQETQY
d_gene: .; v_gene: TRBV19; j_gene: TRBJ2-5; abundance: .; CDR3aa: ASSIRETQY
d_gene: TRBD1; v_gene: TRBV5-1; j_gene: TRBJ1-1; abundance: once; CDR3aa: ASSSGQGNTEAF
d_gene: .; v_gene: TRBV2; j_gene: TRBJ2-2; abundance: .; CDR3aa: ASKVGWAPLEYTGELF